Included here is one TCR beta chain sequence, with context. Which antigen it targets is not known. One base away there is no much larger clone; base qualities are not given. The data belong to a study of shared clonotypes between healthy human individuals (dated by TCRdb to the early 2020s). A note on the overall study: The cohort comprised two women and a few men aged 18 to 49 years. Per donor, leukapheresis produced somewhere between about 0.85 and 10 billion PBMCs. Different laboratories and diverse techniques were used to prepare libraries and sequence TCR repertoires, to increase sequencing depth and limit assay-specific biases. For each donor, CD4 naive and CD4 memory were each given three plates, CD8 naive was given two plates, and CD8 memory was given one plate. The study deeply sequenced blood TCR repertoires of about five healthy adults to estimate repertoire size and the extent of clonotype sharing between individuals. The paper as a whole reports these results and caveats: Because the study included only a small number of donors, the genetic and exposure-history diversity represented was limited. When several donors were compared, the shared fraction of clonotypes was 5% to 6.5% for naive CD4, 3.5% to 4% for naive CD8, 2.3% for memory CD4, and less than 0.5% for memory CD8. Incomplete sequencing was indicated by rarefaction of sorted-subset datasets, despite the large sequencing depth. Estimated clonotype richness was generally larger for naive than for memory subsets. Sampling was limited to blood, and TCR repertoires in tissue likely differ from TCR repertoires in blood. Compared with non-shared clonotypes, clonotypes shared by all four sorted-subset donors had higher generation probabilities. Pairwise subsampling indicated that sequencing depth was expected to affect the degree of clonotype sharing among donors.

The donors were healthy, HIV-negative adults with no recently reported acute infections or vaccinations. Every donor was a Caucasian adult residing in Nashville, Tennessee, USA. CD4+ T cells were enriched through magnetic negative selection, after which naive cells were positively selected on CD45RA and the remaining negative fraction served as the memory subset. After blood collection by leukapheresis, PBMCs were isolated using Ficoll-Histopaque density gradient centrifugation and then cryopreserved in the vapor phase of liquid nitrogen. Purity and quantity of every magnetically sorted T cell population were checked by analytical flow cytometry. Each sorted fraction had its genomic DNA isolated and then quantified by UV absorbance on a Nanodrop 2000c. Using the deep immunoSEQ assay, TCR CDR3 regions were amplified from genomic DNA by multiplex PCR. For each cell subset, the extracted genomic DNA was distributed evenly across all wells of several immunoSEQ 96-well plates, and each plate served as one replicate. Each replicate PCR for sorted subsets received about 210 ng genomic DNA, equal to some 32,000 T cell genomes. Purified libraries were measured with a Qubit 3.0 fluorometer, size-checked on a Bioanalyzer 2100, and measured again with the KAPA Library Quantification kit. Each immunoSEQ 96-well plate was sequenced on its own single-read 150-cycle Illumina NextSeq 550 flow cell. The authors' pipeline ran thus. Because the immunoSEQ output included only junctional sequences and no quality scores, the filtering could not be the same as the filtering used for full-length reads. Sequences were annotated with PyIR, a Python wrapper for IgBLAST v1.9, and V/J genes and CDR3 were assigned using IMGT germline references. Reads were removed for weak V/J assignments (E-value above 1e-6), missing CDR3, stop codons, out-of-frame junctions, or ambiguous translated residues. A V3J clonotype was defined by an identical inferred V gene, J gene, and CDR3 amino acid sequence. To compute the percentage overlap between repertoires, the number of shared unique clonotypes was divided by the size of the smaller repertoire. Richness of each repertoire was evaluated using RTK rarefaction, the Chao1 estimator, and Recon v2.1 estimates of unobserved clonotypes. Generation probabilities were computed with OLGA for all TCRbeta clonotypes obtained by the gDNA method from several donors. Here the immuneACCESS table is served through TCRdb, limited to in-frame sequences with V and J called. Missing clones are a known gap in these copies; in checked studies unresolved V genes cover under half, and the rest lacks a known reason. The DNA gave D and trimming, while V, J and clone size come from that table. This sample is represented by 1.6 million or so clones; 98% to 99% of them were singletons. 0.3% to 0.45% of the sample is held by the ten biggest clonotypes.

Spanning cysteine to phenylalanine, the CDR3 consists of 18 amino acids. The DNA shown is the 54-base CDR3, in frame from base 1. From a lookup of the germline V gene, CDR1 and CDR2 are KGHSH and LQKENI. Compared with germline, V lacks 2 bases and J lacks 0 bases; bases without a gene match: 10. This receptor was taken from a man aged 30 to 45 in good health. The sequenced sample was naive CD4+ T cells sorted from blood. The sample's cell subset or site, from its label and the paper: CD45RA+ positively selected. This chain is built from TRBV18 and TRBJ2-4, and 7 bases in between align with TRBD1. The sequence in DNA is TGTGCCAGCTCACCATACGACAGGGAAAGTATAGCCAAAAACATTCAGTACTTC. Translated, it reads CASSPYDRESIAKNIQYF.